This is a list of T cell receptor beta chains from one sample in a study of shared clonotypes between healthy human individuals. Clones were sequenced by immunoSEQ multiplex PCR, and TCRdb holds only the in-frame ones, with some missing. The sample yields around 2.1 million clones, 85% to 95% seen once. Material: naive CD8+ T cells from PBMCs. These receptors were taken from a man younger than 35 in good health. Some clones in this sample may be carry-over from other donors' samples. The CDR3 runs from the conserved cysteine through the conserved F or W. A D gene is named only where the DNA matches it firmly. Rows may omit the clone size; those that give it use once, few, many or a size class.

TRBD2,TRBJ2-7,TRBV7-9,-,16,CASSSFSGYYSYEQYF,TGTGCCAGCAGCTCCTTTAGCGGGTATTACTCCTACGAGCAGTACTTC
TRBD2,TRBJ2-1,TRBV7-9,-,16,CASTFPTGLAGVEQFF,TGTGCCAGCACCTTCCCGACGGGACTAGCGGGAGTTGAGCAGTTCTTC
-,TRBJ2-5,TRBV7-2,-,13,CASSFGVRETQYF,TGTGCCAGCAGCTTCGGGGTCAGGGAGACCCAGTACTTC
TRBD2,TRBJ2-7,TRBV4-1,-,16,CASSQAGLAGGHEQYF,TGCGCCAGCAGCCAAGCGGGACTAGCGGGAGGCCACGAGCAGTACTTC
-,TRBJ2-1,TRBV7-9,-,17,CASSLGLGGFVLGEQFF,TGTGCCAGCAGCTTAGGTCTAGGGGGATTTGTTTTGGGTGAGCAGTTCTTC
-,TRBJ2-7,TRBV6-1,-,14,CASSEDAAYYEQYF,TGTGCCAGCAGTGAAGACGCGGCGTATTACGAGCAGTACTTC
TRBD2,TRBJ2-7,TRBV6-1,-,15,CASSDGLAGSYEQYF,TGTGCCAGCAGTGATGGTCTAGCGGGGTCCTACGAGCAGTACTTC
-,TRBJ1-1,TRBV11-2,few,14,CASSPGVMNTEAFF,TGTGCCAGCAGCCCAGGGGTCATGAACACTGAAGCTTTCTTT
TRBD1,TRBJ2-7,TRBV18,-,15,CASSPPGQGTYEQYF,TGTGCCAGCTCACCACCCGGACAGGGCACCTACGAGCAGTACTTC
-,TRBJ1-1,TRBV29-1,-,15,CSVGILKTTNTEAFF,TGCAGCGTTGGCATTCTCAAAACAACGAACACTGAAGCTTTCTTT
-,TRBJ1-1,TRBV7-3,-,15,CASSLGPALNTEAFF,TGTGCCAGCAGCTTAGGTCCAGCCCTGAACACTGAAGCTTTCTTT
-,TRBJ2-7,TRBV5-6,-,13,CASSLRLSYEQYF,TGTGCCAGCAGCTTGAGACTGTCCTACGAGCAGTACTTC
-,TRBJ2-7,TRBV6-1,-,11,CASSGDSQQYF,TGTGCCAGCAGCGGGGACTCACAGCAGTACTTC
-,TRBJ2-2,TRBV4-3,-,18,CASSQPPGYRANTGELFF,TGCGCCAGCAGCCAACCCCCCGGGTATCGAGCGAACACCGGGGAGCTGTTTTTT
-,TRBJ1-5,TRBV7-2,-,16,CASSWGGVIANQPQHF,TGTGCCAGCAGCTGGGGGGGGGTTATAGCAAATCAGCCCCAGCATTTT
-,TRBJ2-1,TRBV7-8,-,13,CASPDGGSNEQFF,TGTGCCAGCCCCGACGGGGGAAGCAATGAGCAGTTCTTC
-,TRBJ2-7,TRBV27,-,15,CASSLLPPLSDEQYF,TGTGCCAGCAGTTTGCTACCTCCCCTGTCCGACGAGCAGTACTTC
-,TRBJ2-7,TRBV9,-,14,CASSVGTDRYEQYF,TGTGCCAGCAGCGTAGGTACAGACCGCTACGAGCAGTACTTC
-,TRBJ2-6,TRBV6-6,-,14,CASRAVSGANVLTF,TGTGCCAGCAGGGCAGTGTCTGGGGCCAACGTCCTGACTTTC
-,TRBJ2-1,TRBV6-1,-,10,CASSDYEQFF,TGTGCCAGCAGTGATTATGAGCAGTTCTTC
TRBD1,TRBJ2-1,TRBV27,-,17,CASSSSVVSGGGNEQFF,TGTGCCAGCAGTTCCTCCGTTGTCTCAGGGGGTGGCAATGAGCAGTTCTTC
-,TRBJ1-2,TRBV28,-,15,CASSIHDIPYYGYTF,TGTGCCAGCAGTATCCACGACATTCCGTACTATGGCTACACCTTC
-,TRBJ2-1,TRBV11-2,-,17,CASSSEPEDARGNEQFF,TGTGCCAGCAGCTCCGAACCAGAGGACGCGAGGGGCAATGAGCAGTTCTTC
TRBD1,TRBJ2-7,TRBV6-5,-,14,CASSSQGATYEQYF,TGTGCCAGCAGTAGTCAGGGGGCCACCTACGAGCAGTACTTC
TRBD1,TRBJ1-5,TRBV19,-,21,CASRRKAGKGQTVYSNQPQHF,TGTGCCAGTAGACGCAAGGCAGGGAAGGGACAGACTGTATATAGCAATCAGCCCCAGCATTTT
-,TRBJ2-7,TRBV4-3,-,14,CASSQDSSGYEQYF,TGCGCCAGCAGCCAAGACTCCTCGGGATACGAGCAGTACTTC
TRBD2,TRBJ2-1,TRBV9,-,15,CASSGGLAEYNEQFF,TGTGCCAGCAGCGGGGGACTAGCGGAGTACAATGAGCAGTTCTTC
-,TRBJ1-1,TRBV5-1,once,13,CASSLGDITEAFF,TGCGCCAGCAGCTTGGGAGACATCACTGAAGCTTTCTTT
-,TRBJ2-1,TRBV29-1,-,14,CSGYPGPQGNEQFF,TGCAGTGGTTATCCGGGCCCCCAGGGAAATGAGCAGTTCTTC
TRBD2,TRBJ2-1,TRBV5-1,-,16,CASRLLAANVYNEQFF,TGCGCCAGCAGGCTCCTAGCGGCAAACGTCTACAATGAGCAGTTCTTC
-,TRBJ2-7,TRBV5-1,once,14,CASSPGSLSYEQYF,TGCGCCAGCAGCCCAGGATCCCTCTCCTACGAGCAGTACTTC
TRBD2,TRBJ2-5,TRBV11-2,-,19,CASSLKLAGLLGYQETQYF,TGTGCCAGCAGCTTAAAACTAGCGGGCCTCCTGGGGTACCAAGAGACCCAGTACTTC
TRBD2,TRBJ2-5,TRBV10-3,-,14,CAISGLAGKETQYF,TGTGCCATCAGTGGCCTAGCGGGCAAAGAGACCCAGTACTTC
-,TRBJ1-1,TRBV19,once,13,CASSIAGGTEAFF,TGTGCCAGTAGTATCGCCGGGGGGACTGAAGCTTTCTTT
TRBD1,TRBJ2-1,TRBV7-9,-,18,CASSLARTRQGFEDEQFF,TGTGCCAGCAGCTTAGCGAGGACCAGACAGGGTTTCGAAGATGAGCAGTTCTTC
TRBD1,TRBJ2-7,TRBV5-6,-,15,CASSFPGQGLYEQYF,TGTGCCAGCAGCTTCCCGGGACAGGGTCTCTACGAGCAGTACTTC
-,TRBJ1-5,TRBV11-2,-,13,CASSPPGGEPQHF,TGTGCCAGCAGCCCCCCTGGCGGGGAGCCCCAGCATTTT
-,TRBJ2-3,TRBV19,-,13,CASSSREADTQYF,TGTGCCAGTAGTTCCAGAGAGGCAGATACGCAGTATTTT
-,TRBJ1-5,TRBV7-9,once,14,CASSLGPGAGSQHF,TGTGCCAGCAGCTTAGGTCCAGGGGCGGGCTCGCAGCATTTT
TRBD2,TRBJ2-3,TRBV5-4,-,15,CASSSGLAATDTQYF,TGTGCCAGCAGCTCGGGACTAGCGGCCACAGATACGCAGTATTTT
-,TRBJ1-1,TRBV4-1,few,13,CASSQAAAKEAFF,TGCGCCAGCAGCCAAGCTGCAGCTAAAGAAGCTTTCTTT
TRBD1,TRBJ1-4,TRBV5-1,-,14,CASSKTGGYEKLFF,TGCGCCAGCAGCAAGACAGGGGGCTATGAAAAACTGTTTTTT
-,TRBJ2-1,TRBV7-2,once,14,CASSLAGGYNEQFF,TGTGCCAGCAGCTTAGCGGGAGGCTACAATGAGCAGTTCTTC
-,TRBJ2-1,TRBV5-6,-,14,CASSPPSSYNEQFF,TGTGCCAGCAGCCCACCGAGCTCCTACAATGAGCAGTTCTTC
-,TRBJ1-2,TRBV28,-,16,CASTPTAGRENYGYTF,TGTGCCAGCACCCCAACCGCAGGAAGGGAGAACTATGGCTACACCTTC
TRBD2,TRBJ2-1,TRBV5-1,-,18,CASRSSGRLHSQGNEQFF,TGCGCCAGCAGATCTAGCGGGAGACTACACTCACAGGGCAATGAGCAGTTCTTC
-,TRBJ2-7,TRBV14,-,16,CASSQDLGVKVYEQYF,TGTGCCAGCAGCCAAGATCTTGGAGTTAAGGTCTACGAGCAGTACTTC
-,TRBJ2-7,TRBV7-9,-,13,CASTQGGGYEQYF,TGTGCCAGCACCCAGGGAGGGGGCTACGAGCAGTACTTC
TRBD1,TRBJ1-2,TRBV10-3,-,15,CAISESGQEFYGYTF,TGTGCCATCAGTGAGTCGGGACAGGAGTTCTATGGCTACACCTTC
-,TRBJ1-6,TRBV6-5,-,14,CASSYRVNGSPLHF,TGTGCCAGCAGTTACAGGGTTAATGGTTCACCCCTCCACTTT
-,TRBJ2-5,TRBV7-2,-,16,CASRRSPVVPQETQYF,TGTGCCAGCAGGCGAAGTCCCGTGGTGCCCCAAGAGACCCAGTACTTC
-,TRBJ2-1,TRBV7-9,-,14,CASSPEGRNNEQFF,TGTGCCAGCAGCCCGGAGGGGCGGAACAATGAGCAGTTCTTC
-,TRBJ1-4,TRBV4-3,-,16,CASSHTSGATNEKLFF,TGCGCCAGCAGCCATACGTCAGGTGCAACTAATGAAAAACTGTTTTTT
-,TRBJ2-2,TRBV15,-,12,CATSSRTGELFF,TGTGCCACCAGCAGTCGCACCGGGGAGCTGTTTTTT
-,TRBJ2-2,TRBV28,-,14,CASSLVGASGELFF,TGTGCCAGCAGTTTAGTGGGGGCATCCGGGGAGCTGTTTTTT
TRBD2,TRBJ2-1,TRBV30,-,13,CAWTRREGNEQFF,TGTGCCTGGACTCGGCGGGAGGGCAATGAGCAGTTCTTC
-,TRBJ2-1,TRBV10-3,-,12,CAIRDDFNEQFF,TGTGCCATCAGAGATGACTTTAATGAGCAGTTCTTC
-,TRBJ2-1,TRBV29-1,once,15,CSAPGGGSSYNEQFF,TGCAGCGCCCCGGGGGGCGGTAGCTCCTACAATGAGCAGTTCTTC
-,TRBJ1-5,TRBV27,-,14,CASSSRGWDQPQHF,TGTGCCAGCAGTTCCAGGGGCTGGGATCAGCCCCAGCATTTT
TRBD1,TRBJ1-5,TRBV4-3,-,18,CASSQDPGAGGGDQPQHF,TGCGCCAGCAGCCAAGATCCCGGGGCAGGGGGAGGCGATCAGCCCCAGCATTTT